This entry lists 17 T cell receptor beta chains sequenced from one sample in a study of beta chain features in type 1 diabetes. Sequenced material consisted of expressed TCRB transcripts (all of the isolated RNA was reverse transcribed). This table comes from immunoSEQ multiplex PCR, and its TCRdb copy is limited to in-frame clones, with some not included. The profile shows 900,000 or so clones, 17% of them singletons. The specimen was naive CD4+ T cells from blood. Receptor source: a woman younger than 30 in good health.

This chain uses TRBV5-1 with TRBJ1-1; a possible D gene is TRBD1 (5 bases). Trimming removed 4 bases at V and 1 base at J, with 20 bases between. CDR1 SGHRS and CDR2 YFSETQ come from the germline V gene. The CDR3 loop spans 17 amino acids. The DNA for the CDR3 is TGCGCCAGCAGCCCAAGGATCCAGGGTTGGGAGAACACTGAAGCTTTCTTT. Its protein product is CASSPRIQGWENTEAFF.

This chain uses TRBV7-2 with TRBJ1-2; D gene ambiguous. Germline V gives CDR1 SGHTA, CDR2 FQGNSA. The CDR3 extends over 13 amino acids. The germline V and J ends were trimmed by 5 bases and 3 bases, with 10 bases remaining between them. CDR3 in amino acids: CASSAQTHYGYTF. The CDR3 coding sequence is TGTGCCAGCAGCGCCCAGACGCACTATGGCTACACCTTC.

This clone was seen once. The chain has TRBV9 and TRBJ2-2, with 11 positions matching TRBD2. This CDR3 is built from 19 residues. Germline lookup yields CDR1 SGDLS and CDR2 YYNGEE. V was pared by 4 bases and J by 1 base, with 12 bases of the junction left unmatched. The DNA of the CDR3 is TGTGCCAGCAGCCCCACGCCTCTGACTAGCGGGATGAACACCGGGGAGCTGTTTTTT. Protein sequence: CASSPTPLTSGMNTGELFF. The full variable domain, in which reference TRBV9 and TRBJ2-2 provide the parts outside the CDR3, is DSGVTQTPKHLITATGQRVTLRCSPRSGDLSVYWYQQSLDQGLQFLIQYYNGEERAKGNILERFSAQQFPDLHSELNLSSLELGDSALYFCASSPTPLTSGMNTGELFFGEGSRLTVL.

This chain uses TRBV7-9 with TRBJ2-1; D is perhaps TRBD2 (6 bases). This CDR3 is built from 14 residues. CDR1 is SEHNR and CDR2 is FQNEAQ in the germline V gene (reference sequence). With 5 bases removed from V and 3 bases from J, the gap between germline ends came to 11 bases. The CDR3 protein is CASSISGSYNEQFF. The CDR3 DNA follows: TGTGCCAGCAGCATTTCCGGGAGCTACAATGAGCAGTTCTTC.

This chain joins TRBV20-1 and TRBJ2-1, with D hard to call. The V gene lost 6 bases and the J gene lost 5 bases, with 5 bases spanning the gap. The length of the CDR3 is 10 residues. CDR1 and CDR2 from the germline V gene are DFQATT and SNEGSKA (reference sequence). The CDR3: CSALDNEQFF. The CDR3 DNA reads TGCAGTGCCCTCGACAATGAGCAGTTCTTC.

This clone turned up a few times. This rearrangement joins TRBV7-9 to TRBJ2-7; no clear D gene. Germline CDR1 and CDR2: SEHNR and FQNEAQ (reference sequence). V shed 4 bases and J shed 6 bases, with 7 bases lying between them. This CDR3 region has 11 residues. CDR3 bases: TGTGCCAGCAGCTCCTTCGGCGAGCAGTACTTC. Protein: CASSSFGEQYF.

This clone was detected only a few times. The rearrangement links TRBV4-2 to TRBJ1-5; D ambiguous. The V gene lost 5 bases and the J gene lost 0 bases, with 5 bases spanning the gap. The CDR3 covers 13 residues. Germline CDR1 and CDR2: LGHNA and YNFKEQ. CDR3 DNA: TGTGCCAGCAGCACAGATAGCAATCAGCCCCAGCATTTT. Residues: CASSTDSNQPQHF.

This chain joins TRBV7-8 and TRBJ1-1, with D perhaps TRBD1 (6 bases). Between the trimmed V and J ends, which lost 1 base and 4 bases, there was a span of 10 bases. Looked up from germline, CDR1 is SGHVS and CDR2 is FQNEAQ. This CDR3 spans 14 amino acids. CDR3 nucleotides: TGTGCCAGCAGCTTAGGACAGGCTGGCACTGAAGCTTTCTTT. Translation: CASSLGQAGTEAFF.

Note on this clone: The identical CDR3 is also encoded by other nucleotide sequences in the sample. The J gene is TRBJ2-7, the V gene TRBV20-1; no clear D. This CDR3 has 10 residues. The ends were cut back, 1 base at V and 4 bases at J, with 2 bases in the middle. Germline-derived CDR1 and CDR2 are DFQATT and SNEGSKA (reference sequence). The CDR3 sequence: CSARVYEQYF. CDR3 sequence (DNA): TGCAGTGCTAGAGTATACGAGCAGTACTTC.

The rearrangement uses TRBV5-1 and TRBJ2-2; 10 bases map to TRBD1. Germline-derived CDR1 and CDR2 are SGHRS and YFSETQ. V lost 4 bases to trimming and J lost 2 bases; unmatched junction nucleotides: 8. The length of the CDR3 is 17 residues. CDR3 loop: CASSKRTGGTNTGELFF. The CDR3 nucleotides read TGCGCCAGCAGCAAAAGGACAGGGGGAACAAACACCGGGGAGCTGTTTTTT.

This clone was observed a handful of times. V usage is TRBV15 and J usage is TRBJ2-3; weak D call: TRBD2 (6 bases). Germline V gene lookup returns CDR1 LNHNV and CDR2 YYDKDF (reference sequence). The CDR3 consists of 15 residues. Trimming pared 5 bases from V and 4 bases from J, leaving 16 bases between. CDR3 bases: TGTGCCACCAGCCGCAACGCCGGGAGCGCAGATACGCAGTATTTT. This codes for CATSRNAGSADTQYF.

This clone came up a few times. The chain has TRBV2 and TRBJ1-3, with TRBD1 as a possible D gene (6 bases). Trimming took 8 bases from V and 8 from J, leaving 16 bases between them. Germline V lookup: CDR1 SNHLY, CDR2 FYNNEI. CDR3 length equals 13 residues. The chain's CDR3 is CASRKDRMDTIYF. The CDR3 DNA follows: TGTGCCAGCCGAAAAGACAGGATGGACACCATATATTTT.

This clone was seen only a few times. The chain combines TRBV7-6 with TRBJ2-1, with TRBD2 matching 7 bases. Germline V gene data show CDR1 as SGHVS and CDR2 as FNYEAQ. CDR3 size: 17 residues. With 5 bases clipped from V and 5 bases from J, the junction kept 15 bases outside the gene matches. This CDR3 is CASSPGGEGVRNNEQFF. CDR3 DNA: TGTGCCAGCAGCCCCGGAGGGGAGGGCGTCAGGAACAATGAGCAGTTCTTC.

This clone turned up a few times. The chain uses TRBV28 and TRBJ1-2, with D unresolved. Germline CDR1 reads MDHEN; CDR2 reads SYDVKM. Trimming shortened V by 2 bases and J by 7 bases, and 5 bases separated the two germline ends. CDR3 length equals 11 residues. CDR3 sequence: CASSLRRGYTF. The CDR3 bases are TGTGCCAGCAGTTTACGACGTGGCTACACCTTC.

Written as DNA, the CDR3 is TGTGCCAGCAGCTTATTCCGATGGGGCACAGATACGCAGTATTTT. This codes for CASSLFRWGTDTQYF. The chain uses TRBV5-6 and TRBJ2-3; unclear D gene. The CDR3 sequence is 15 residues long. Trimming cost V 2 bases and J 1 base, with 11 bases left between them. CDR1 and CDR2 (germline): SGHDT, YYEEEE.

This clone was seen a handful of times. The J gene is TRBJ2-1, the V gene TRBV7-2; TRBD1 agrees at 10 bases. Looked up from germline, CDR1 is SGHTA and CDR2 is FQGNSA. Trimming at V came to 6 bases and at J to 9 bases, leaving 5 bases not matched to a gene. The CDR3 runs 13 residues. This CDR3 is CASRPRQGAEQFF. In DNA, the CDR3 is TGTGCCAGCAGACCCCGACAGGGGGCTGAGCAGTTCTTC.

This chain connects TRBV15 to TRBJ1-4; D not resolved. CDR1 is LNHNV and CDR2 is YYDKDF in the germline V gene (reference sequence). This CDR3 contains 15 residues. Trimming took 4 bases from V and 8 from J, leaving 17 bases between them. The CDR3 DNA sequence: TGTGCCACCAGCATAGGTCTGGGGAGTAGGGAAAAACTGTTTTTT. Amino acids: CATSIGLGSREKLFF.